Following are 30 T cell receptor beta chains from one sample sequenced in a study of identical twins. TCRdb re-derived calls from the 5' RACE reads in MiXCR, one entry per CDR3 protein. The data contain nearly 250,000 distinct CDR3 sequences, roughly 7% of them singletons. These data were also filed under a second study, of yellow fever vaccine responses in identical twins.

The source material was memory (CD45RO+) T cells sorted from blood. All receptors come from a woman aged 18-35 years in good health.

V is TRBV6-6 and J is TRBJ1-2; possible D gene TRBD1, 6 bases. The CDR3 spans 13 residues. Trimming took 8 bases from V and 6 from J, leaving 16 bases between them. CDR1 and CDR2 from the germline V gene are MNHNY and SVGAGI (reference sequence). The CDR3 bases are TGTGCCAGCGGGTTACAGGGCATCAATGGCTACACCTTC. Amino acids: CASGLQGINGYTF.

This chain links TRBV4-1 with TRBJ2-5; the D is unclear. Germline CDR1 is MGHRA and CDR2 is YSYEKL. With 1 base removed from V and 4 bases from J, the gap between germline ends came to 13 bases. The CDR3 is 15 residues long. CDR3 bases: TGCGCCAGCAGCCAAGGGACCGGAATTCCAGAGACCCAGTACTTC. It translates to CASSQGTGIPETQYF.

This clonotype was detected many times. V and J are TRBV28 and TRBJ2-5; either TRBD1 or TRBD2 may supply D (6 bases each). Germline V gene lookup returns CDR1 MDHEN and CDR2 SYDVKM. Trimming shortened V by 4 bases and J by 4 bases, and 16 bases separated the two germline ends. The CDR3 runs to 15 residues. CDR3 nucleotide sequence: TGTGCCAGCAGTTCTACAGGGACTTGGGGAGAGACCCAGTACTTC. Encoded protein: CASSSTGTWGETQYF.

This clonotype was seen only a few times. The chain employs TRBV11-1 and TRBJ2-7; D unresolved. Per germline, CDR1 SGHAT and CDR2 FQDESV (reference sequence). Trimming took 5 bases from V and 4 from J, leaving 12 bases between them. CDR3 length: 13 residues. The CDR3 coding sequence is TGTGCCAGCAGCGTCAGGCCCTTTTACGAGCAGTACTTC. Its translation: CASSVRPFYEQYF.

This clonotype has more than one count but fewer than ten. This sequence joins TRBV6-1 and TRBJ2-5, with D perhaps TRBD1 or TRBD2 (5 bases each). This CDR3 has 14 amino acids. V was trimmed by 4 bases and J by 5 bases, leaving 14 bases between them. Germline V gene data show CDR1 as MNHNS and CDR2 as SASEGT. The CDR3: CASSAGSGWETQYF. CDR3 DNA sequence: TGTGCCAGCAGTGCGGGGTCAGGGTGGGAGACCCAGTACTTC.

This clonotype was seen more than once but under ten times. The V gene is TRBV7-6, the J gene TRBJ2-7; D may be TRBD2 (6 bases). Germline V lookup: CDR1 SGHVS, CDR2 FNYEAQ. Deletions cut 1 base from V and 4 bases from J, with 20 bases between. CDR3 size: 17 residues. CDR3 DNA: TGTGCCAGCAGCTTAGAACCCTCCGGCGTAGCGGAATACGAGCAGTACTTC. Encoded protein: CASSLEPSGVAEYEQYF.

The chain combines TRBV7-9 with TRBJ2-7, with 11 bases fitting TRBD2. Trimming removed 5 bases from V and 5 bases from J; junction bases left unmatched: 5. The CDR3 covers 14 residues. Germline-derived CDR1 and CDR2 are SEHNR and FQNEAQ (reference sequence). CDR3 loop: CASSTLAGGHEQYF. The CDR3 coding sequence is TGTGCCAGCAGCACCCTAGCGGGAGGCCACGAGCAGTACTTC.

This clonotype turned up a few times. In DNA, the CDR3 is TGTGCCAGCAGAGGGGATTCTGGAAACACCATATATTTT. This sequence encodes CASRGDSGNTIYF. The chain links TRBV2 to TRBJ1-3, with a possible D match to TRBD1 (5 bases). Per the germline V gene, CDR1 is SNHLY and CDR2 is FYNNEI. The CDR3 sequence is 13 residues long. V gave up 6 bases and J gave up 1 base, with 7 bases separating them. The variable domain in full, with the rest retrieved from reference TRBV2 and TRBJ1-3, is EPEVTQTPSHQVTQMGQEVILRCVPISNHLYFYWYRQILGQKVEFLVSFYNNEISEKSEIFDDQFSVERPDGSNFTLKIRSTKLEDSAMYFCASRGDSGNTIYFGEGSWLTVV.

There are a few counts of this clonotype. The chain links TRBV2 to TRBJ2-1, with 15 bases that match TRBD2. This CDR3 comprises 15 residues. In germline, CDR1 is SNHLY, CDR2 FYNNEI. With V trimmed by 6 bases and J by 9 bases, 6 bases remained unmatched. As DNA, the CDR3 is TGTGCCAGCAGCCGGACTAGCGGGAGGGTCGGTGAGCAGTTCTTC. It is translated as CASSRTSGRVGEQFF.

This clonotype has a handful of counts. The CDR3 DNA reads TGTGCCAGCAGCCCGCGATTAGGGGCAGGGGCCACAGATACGCAGTATTTT. It encodes CASSPRLGAGATDTQYF. This chain connects TRBV11-3 to TRBJ2-3, with a tentative D call TRBD1 (6 bases). Trimming pared 5 bases from V and 2 bases from J, leaving 20 bases between. Germline lookup yields CDR1 SGHNT and CDR2 YENEEA. The CDR3 covers 17 residues.

This clonotype was counted a few times. This chain links TRBV24-1 with TRBJ2-3; 10 bases agree with TRBD2. The CDR3 contains 15 residues. V was clipped by 10 bases and J by 3 bases; unmatched bases: 9. Germline loops: CDR1 KGHDR, CDR2 SFDVKD. CDR3 protein: CATRGTSGVTDTQYF. CDR3 in DNA: TGTGCCACGCGGGGCACTAGCGGGGTGACAGATACGCAGTATTTT.

This clonotype was seen repeatedly, ten times or more. The chain employs TRBV28 and TRBJ1-5, with D perhaps matching TRBD1 (5 bases). Trimming cost V 1 base and J 0 bases, with 16 bases left between them. The CDR3 is made up of 18 amino acids. The germline CDR1 and CDR2 sequences are MDHEN and SYDVKM. The CDR3 DNA is TGTGCCAGCAGTTTATACCGCGGGGCAGTTCATAGCAATCAGCCCCAGCATTTT. Translation gives CASSLYRGAVHSNQPQHF. Supplemented by reference TRBV28 and TRBJ1-5, the full variable domain reads DVKVTQSSRYLVKRTGEKVFLECVQDMDHENMFWYRQDPGLGLRLIYFSYDVKMKEKGDIPEGYSVSREKKERFSLILESASTNQTSMYLCASSLYRGAVHSNQPQHFGDGTRLSIL.

The table lists this clonotype with a few counts. The rearrangement uses TRBV6-2 or TRBV6-3 and TRBJ1-2, with D hard to call. Germline V gene lookup returns CDR1 MNHEY and CDR2 SVGEGT. Trimming cost V 2 bases and J 7 bases, with 14 bases left between them. The CDR3 runs 14 residues. For the CDR3, the DNA is TGTGCCAGCAGTTACAGGTCTGCCTTTGGTGGCTACACCTTC. Translating gives CASSYRSAFGGYTF.

This chain uses TRBV5-4 with TRBJ2-5, with TRBD1 identical over 9 bases. The CDR3 length is 15 residues. Germline V lookup: CDR1 SGHNT, CDR2 YYREEE (reference sequence). The J segment lost 6 bases and the V segment lost 4 bases, leaving 10 bases of the junction unmatched. The CDR3 spells CASSPEGQGGKTQYF. For the CDR3, the DNA is TGTGCCAGCAGCCCCGAGGGACAGGGTGGGAAGACCCAGTACTTC.

The V call is TRBV24-1, the J call TRBJ2-6; D is perhaps TRBD1 (6 bases). Per germline, CDR1 KGHDR and CDR2 SFDVKD. This CDR3 contains 19 residues. V was trimmed by 5 bases and J by 0 bases, leaving 19 bases between them. CDR3 sequence: CATSASGATGSSGANVLTF. CDR3 bases: TGTGCCACCAGTGCCTCTGGGGCGACAGGCAGCTCTGGGGCCAACGTCCTGACTTTC.

This clonotype appeared a few times. The chain uses TRBV6-4 and TRBJ2-6; the D is unclear. The V end lost 3 bases, the J end lost 0 bases, and 6 bases lay between the germline ends. The CDR3 contains 15 residues. From germline, CDR1 is MRHNA and CDR2 SNTAGT. The CDR3 protein is CASSDLVSGANVLTF. In DNA form, the CDR3 reads TGTGCCAGCAGTGATTTGGTCTCTGGGGCCAACGTCCTGACTTTC.

The CDR3 DNA reads as TGTGCCAGCTCACCACCTGAGTTGTCGGTAGTATTGAACACTGAAGCTTTCTTT. Protein: CASSPPELSVVLNTEAFF. The chain joins TRBV18 to TRBJ1-1; D remains ambiguous. This CDR3 contains 18 residues. Germline values: CDR1 KGHSH, CDR2 LQKENI. V gave up 0 bases and J gave up 0 bases, with 17 bases separating them.

This chain connects TRBV25-1 to TRBJ2-2, with TRBD2 matching 13 bases. The CDR3 runs to 16 residues. CDR1 MGHDK and CDR2 SYGVNS come from the germline V gene. V was clipped by 5 bases and J by 10 bases; unmatched bases: 10. The CDR3: CASSRLAGGRAVELFF. The CDR3 DNA sequence: TGTGCCAGCAGTAGACTAGCGGGAGGTCGGGCCGTGGAGCTGTTTTTT.

The sample holds many counts of this clonotype. The genes are TRBV7-2 and TRBJ2-5; the D is unclear. The CDR3 is 14 residues long. Germline assignment: CDR1 SGHTA and CDR2 FQGNSA. The ends were cut back, 1 base at V and 2 bases at J, with 8 bases in the middle. The DNA of the CDR3 is TGTGCCAGCAGCTTAGTCGCGACTCAAGAGACCCAGTACTTC. Amino acid sequence: CASSLVATQETQYF.

This clonotype appeared a few times. V is TRBV7-9 and J is TRBJ2-1, with 14 bases that match TRBD2. The V gene end was trimmed by 1 base and the J gene end by 5 bases; junction bases not matched to a gene: 4. The CDR3 consists of 17 residues. CDR1 is SEHNR, CDR2 FQNEAQ, per germline (reference sequence). CDR3 protein: CASSLGGLAGANNEQFF. The CDR3 DNA reads as TGTGCCAGCAGCTTAGGGGGACTAGCGGGGGCTAACAATGAGCAGTTCTTC.

This clonotype was observed at least ten times. The CDR3 DNA sequence: TGTGCCAGCAGTTTCGTTGGGGAGACCCAGTACTTC. Protein sequence: CASSFVGETQYF. J is TRBJ2-5 and V is TRBV27; D gene ambiguous. The V gene lost 3 bases and the J gene lost 5 bases, with 7 bases spanning the gap. Per germline, CDR1 MNHEY and CDR2 SMNVEV (reference sequence). This CDR3 region has 12 residues.

V is TRBV28 and J is TRBJ1-2; 11 bases are shared with TRBD1. This CDR3 comprises 16 residues. Germline loops: CDR1 MDHEN, CDR2 SYDVKM. V was pared by 7 bases and J by 5 bases, with 12 bases of the junction left unmatched. The CDR3 coding sequence is TGTGCCAGCAATGGGCTTACGGGACAGGGGGATTATGGCTACACCTTC. Protein sequence: CASNGLTGQGDYGYTF.

This chain links TRBV20-1 with TRBJ2-2; D is possibly TRBD1 or TRBD2 (5 bases each). The CDR3 is 11 amino acids. Between the trimmed V and J ends, which lost 4 bases and 6 bases, there was a span of 6 bases. Per germline, CDR1 DFQATT and CDR2 SNEGSKA (reference sequence). CDR3 bases: TGCAGTGCTAAGGGACCCGGGGAGCTGTTTTTT. Translating it yields CSAKGPGELFF.

The CDR3, as DNA: TGTGCCAGCAGTGTGCTAGCGGGGGCCTACGAGCAGTACGTC. It translates to CASSVLAGAYEQYV. The V and J genes are TRBV2 and TRBJ2-7; 10 bases match TRBD2. The V gene end was trimmed by 4 bases and the J gene end by 2 bases; junction bases not matched to a gene: 2. CDR1 and CDR2 from the germline V gene are SNHLY and FYNNEI. The CDR3 covers 14 residues.

The chain combines TRBV7-2 with TRBJ2-3; a weak D match, TRBD2 (5 bases). Germline V CDR1 and CDR2: SGHTA, FQGNSA. CDR3 size: 16 residues. The germline V and J ends were trimmed by 1 base and 0 bases, with 11 bases remaining between them. CDR3 amino acids: CASSLVGVQSTDTQYF. CDR3 nucleotide sequence: TGTGCCAGCAGCTTAGTCGGGGTACAGAGCACAGATACGCAGTATTTT.

This clonotype appeared many times. The V gene is TRBV12-3 or TRBV12-4, the J gene TRBJ2-1; D could derive from TRBD1 or TRBD2 (5 bases each). The CDR3 runs 15 residues. V was shortened by 6 bases and J by 6 bases, with 18 bases between the two germline ends. The CDR3 loop reads CASRPGPLSPNEQFF. Written as DNA, the CDR3 is TGTGCCAGCAGGCCGGGACCCCTTAGCCCCAATGAGCAGTTCTTC.

This clonotype was observed a few times. The rearrangement joins TRBV5-1 to TRBJ1-1; the match to TRBD1 covers 9 bases. There are 14 residues in the CDR3. With V trimmed by 5 bases and J by 1 base, 3 bases remained unmatched. Looked up from germline, CDR1 is SGHRS and CDR2 is YFSETQ. CDR3 nucleotide sequence: TGCGCCAGCAGGGGGACAGGGCCGAACACTGAAGCTTTCTTT. This codes for CASRGTGPNTEAFF.

Only a few counts were recorded for this clonotype. The J gene is TRBJ2-7, the V gene TRBV20-1, with D possibly being TRBD2 (5 bases). The V end was cut by 4 bases, the J end by 1 base, with 11 bases between. CDR3 length equals 13 residues. In germline, CDR1 is DFQATT, CDR2 SNEGSKA (reference sequence). The CDR3 DNA is TGCAGTGCTACGGAGGTCACTTCCTACGAGCAGTACGTC. Its protein product is CSATEVTSYEQYV.

Ten or more counts support this clonotype. The rearrangement joins TRBV28 to TRBJ2-3; 8 bases line up with TRBD2. From germline, CDR1 is MDHEN and CDR2 SYDVKM. The J segment lost 5 bases and the V segment lost 4 bases, leaving 11 bases of the junction unmatched. This CDR3 is built from 16 residues. CDR3 DNA sequence: TGTGCCAGCAGTTCGACTAGCGCGGGGAGAGGAGATACGCAGTATTTT. It yields the protein CASSSTSAGRGDTQYF.

The gene calls are TRBV3-1 and TRBJ2-1; D perhaps matches TRBD2 (6 bases). The V gene lost 10 bases and the J gene lost 10 bases, with 32 bases spanning the gap. Germline lookup yields CDR1 LGHDT and CDR2 YNNKEL (reference sequence). The CDR3 contains 17 residues. The CDR3 coding sequence is TGTGCCACCTGCCAAGAGGGGACTCCCAGCTCTACTGCAGAGCAGTTCTTC. Amino acids: CATCQEGTPSSTAEQFF.